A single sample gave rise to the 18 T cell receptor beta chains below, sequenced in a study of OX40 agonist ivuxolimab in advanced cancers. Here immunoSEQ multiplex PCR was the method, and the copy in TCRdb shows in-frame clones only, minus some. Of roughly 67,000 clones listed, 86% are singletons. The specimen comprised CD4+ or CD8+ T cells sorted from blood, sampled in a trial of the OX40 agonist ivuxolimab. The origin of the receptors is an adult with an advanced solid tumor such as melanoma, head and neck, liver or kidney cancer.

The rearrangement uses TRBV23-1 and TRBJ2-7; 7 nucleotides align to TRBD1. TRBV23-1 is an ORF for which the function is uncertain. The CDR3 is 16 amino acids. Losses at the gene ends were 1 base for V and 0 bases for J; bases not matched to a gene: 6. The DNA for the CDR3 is TGCGCCAGCAGTCAATACGCGACAGGGCCCTCCTACGAGCAGTACTTC. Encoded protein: CASSQYATGPSYEQYF.

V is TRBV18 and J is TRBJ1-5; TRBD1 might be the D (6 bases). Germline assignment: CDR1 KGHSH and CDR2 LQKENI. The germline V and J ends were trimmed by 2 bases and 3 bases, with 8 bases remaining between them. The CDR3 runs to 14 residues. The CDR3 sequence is CASSPGGTNQPQHF. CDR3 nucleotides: TGTGCCAGCTCACCAGGGGGCACCAATCAGCCCCAGCATTTT.

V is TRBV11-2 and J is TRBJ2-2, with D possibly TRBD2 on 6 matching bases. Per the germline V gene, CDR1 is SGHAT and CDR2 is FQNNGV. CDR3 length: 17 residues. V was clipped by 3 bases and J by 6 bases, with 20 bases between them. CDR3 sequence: CASSFTQTSIWSGELFF. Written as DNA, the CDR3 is TGTGCCAGCAGCTTTACACAGACTAGTATTTGGTCCGGGGAGCTGTTTTTT.

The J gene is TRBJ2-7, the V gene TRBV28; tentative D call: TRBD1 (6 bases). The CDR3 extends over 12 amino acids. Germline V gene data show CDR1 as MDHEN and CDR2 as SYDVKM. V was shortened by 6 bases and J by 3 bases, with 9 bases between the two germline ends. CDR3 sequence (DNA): TGTGCCAGCAGCGGACAGCGCTACGAGCAGTACTTC. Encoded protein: CASSGQRYEQYF.

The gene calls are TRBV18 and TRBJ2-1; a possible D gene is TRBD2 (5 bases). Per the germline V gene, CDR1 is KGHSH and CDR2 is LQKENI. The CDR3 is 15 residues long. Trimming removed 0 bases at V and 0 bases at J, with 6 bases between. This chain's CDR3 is CASSPPGSSYNEQFF. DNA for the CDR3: TGTGCCAGCTCACCACCAGGGAGCTCCTACAATGAGCAGTTCTTC.

The CDR3 DNA reads TGTGCCAGCCGAGCTCGGTCCACAGATACGCAGTATTTT. Amino acids: CASRARSTDTQYF. The chain recombines TRBV6-5 with TRBJ2-3; no clear D. V lost 8 bases and J lost 2, with 11 bases in between. Per the germline V gene, CDR1 is MNHEY and CDR2 is SVGAGI. This CDR3 comprises 13 residues.

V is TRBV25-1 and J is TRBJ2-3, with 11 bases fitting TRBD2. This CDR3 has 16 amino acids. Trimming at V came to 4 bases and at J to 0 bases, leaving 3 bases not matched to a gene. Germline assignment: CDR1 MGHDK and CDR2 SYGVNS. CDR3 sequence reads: CASSVLAGGSTDTQYF. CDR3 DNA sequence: TGTGCCAGCAGTGTCCTAGCGGGGGGCAGCACAGATACGCAGTATTTT.

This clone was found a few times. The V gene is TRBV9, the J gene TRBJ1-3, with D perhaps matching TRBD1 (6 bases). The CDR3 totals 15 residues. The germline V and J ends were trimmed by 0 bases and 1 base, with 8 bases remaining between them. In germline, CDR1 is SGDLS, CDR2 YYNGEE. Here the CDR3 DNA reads TGTGCCAGCAGCGTAGGGACAGCGTCTGGAAACACCATATATTTT. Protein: CASSVGTASGNTIYF.

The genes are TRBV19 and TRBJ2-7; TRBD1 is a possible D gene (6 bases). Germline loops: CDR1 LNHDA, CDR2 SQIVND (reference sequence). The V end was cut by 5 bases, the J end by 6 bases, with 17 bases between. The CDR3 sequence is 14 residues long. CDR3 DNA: TGTGCCAGTAGTGTCGGGACACCCTGGGGCGAGCAGTACTTC. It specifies CASSVGTPWGEQYF.

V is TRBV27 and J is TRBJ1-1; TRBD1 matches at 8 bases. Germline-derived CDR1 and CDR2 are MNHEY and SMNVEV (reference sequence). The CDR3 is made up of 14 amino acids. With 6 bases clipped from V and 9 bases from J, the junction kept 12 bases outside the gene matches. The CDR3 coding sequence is TGTGCCAGCAGCCCCGGACAGGGAATATACAAAGCTTTCTTT. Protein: CASSPGQGIYKAFF.

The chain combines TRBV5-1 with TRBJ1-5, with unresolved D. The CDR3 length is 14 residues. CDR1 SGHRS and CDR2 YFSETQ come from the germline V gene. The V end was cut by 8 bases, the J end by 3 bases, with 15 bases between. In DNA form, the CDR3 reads TGCGCCAGACTCCGCCATGGGAACAATCAGCCCCAGCATTTT. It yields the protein CARLRHGNNQPQHF.

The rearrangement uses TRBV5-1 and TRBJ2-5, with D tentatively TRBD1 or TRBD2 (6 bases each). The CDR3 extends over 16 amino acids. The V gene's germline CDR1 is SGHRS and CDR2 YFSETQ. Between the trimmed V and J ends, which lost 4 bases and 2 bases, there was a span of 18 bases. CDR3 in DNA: TGCGCCAGCAGCCCCACCGTAGGGGGGAAACAAGAGACCCAGTACTTC. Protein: CASSPTVGGKQETQYF.

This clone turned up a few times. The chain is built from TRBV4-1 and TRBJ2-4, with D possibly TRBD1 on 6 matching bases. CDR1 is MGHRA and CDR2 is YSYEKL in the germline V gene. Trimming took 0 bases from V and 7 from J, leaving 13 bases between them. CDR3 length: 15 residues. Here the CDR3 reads CASSQDPGARNIQYF. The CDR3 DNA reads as TGCGCCAGCAGCCAAGATCCAGGGGCTAGGAACATTCAGTACTTC.

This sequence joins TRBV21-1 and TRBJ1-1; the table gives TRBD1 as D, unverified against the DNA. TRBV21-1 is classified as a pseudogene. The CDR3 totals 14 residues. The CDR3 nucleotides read TGTGCCAGCAGCAAAACAGGGGTCTACACTGAAGCTTTCTTT. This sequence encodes CASSKTGVYTEAFF.

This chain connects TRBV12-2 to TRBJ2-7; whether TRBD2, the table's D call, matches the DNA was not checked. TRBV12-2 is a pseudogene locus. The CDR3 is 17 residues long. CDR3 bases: TGTGCAAGTCGCTTAAATAAAGCGGGAGGTGGGGCGGGCGAGCAGTACTTC. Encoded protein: CASRLNKAGGGAGEQYF.

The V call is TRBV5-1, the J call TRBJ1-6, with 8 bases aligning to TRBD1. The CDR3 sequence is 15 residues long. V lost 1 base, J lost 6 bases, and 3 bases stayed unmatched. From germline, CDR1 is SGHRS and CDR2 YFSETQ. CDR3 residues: CASSLTGGPNSPLHF. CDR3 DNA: TGCGCCAGCAGCTTGACAGGGGGGCCTAATTCACCCCTCCACTTT.

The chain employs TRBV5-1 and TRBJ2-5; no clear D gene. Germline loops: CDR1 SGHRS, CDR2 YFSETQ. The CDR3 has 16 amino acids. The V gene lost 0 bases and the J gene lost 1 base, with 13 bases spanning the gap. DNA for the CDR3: TGCGCCAGCAGCTTGGCCGGGTTAGGCCGCCAAGAGACCCAGTACTTC. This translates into CASSLAGLGRQETQYF. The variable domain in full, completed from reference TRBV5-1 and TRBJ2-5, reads KAGVTQTPRYLIKTRGQQVTLSCSPISGHRSVSWYQQTPGQGLQFLFEYFSETQRNKGNFPGRFSGRQFSNSRSEMNVSTLELGDSALYLCASSLAGLGRQETQYFGPGTRLLVL.

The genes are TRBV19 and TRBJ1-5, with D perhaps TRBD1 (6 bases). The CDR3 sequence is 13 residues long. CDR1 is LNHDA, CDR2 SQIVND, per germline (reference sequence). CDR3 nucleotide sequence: TGTGCTGGGGGCGAGGGAAACAATCAGCCCCAGCATTTT. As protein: CAGGEGNNQPQHF.